This T cell receptor beta chain was observed in a study of T cell clones after liver transplantation. Germline V gives CDR1 MDHEN, CDR2 SYDVKM. V trimming: 2 bases; J trimming: 3 bases; junction bases outside the gene matches: 6. This CDR3 is built from 18 residues. This clone was seen once. Data came from immunoSEQ multiplex PCR; TCRdb stores just in-frame clones and leaves some out. The sample carries about 120,000 clones, about nine tenths recorded once. The specimen was CD4+ T cells from blood, collected 12 months after liver transplant. The sequence came from a human patient who received a liver transplant. A share of the T cells may be of graft donor origin. The chain uses TRBV28 and TRBJ2-6; TRBD2 aligns across 11 bases. As DNA, the CDR3 is TGTGCCAGCAGTTTAAAACTAGCGGGAGTTAATGGGGCCAACGTCCTGACTTTC. Translation: CASSLKLAGVNGANVLTF.